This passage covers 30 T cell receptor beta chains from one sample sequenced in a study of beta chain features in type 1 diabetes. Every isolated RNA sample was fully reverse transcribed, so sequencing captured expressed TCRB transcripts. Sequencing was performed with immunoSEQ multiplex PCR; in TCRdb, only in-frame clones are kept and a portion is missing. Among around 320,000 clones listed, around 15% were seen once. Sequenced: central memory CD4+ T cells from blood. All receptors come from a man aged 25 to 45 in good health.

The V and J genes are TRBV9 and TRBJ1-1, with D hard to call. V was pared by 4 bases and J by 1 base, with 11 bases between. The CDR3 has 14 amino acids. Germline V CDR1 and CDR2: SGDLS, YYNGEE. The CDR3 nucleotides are TGTGCCAGCAGCTTCTCTCTGAAGAACACTGAAGCTTTCTTT. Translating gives CASSFSLKNTEAFF.

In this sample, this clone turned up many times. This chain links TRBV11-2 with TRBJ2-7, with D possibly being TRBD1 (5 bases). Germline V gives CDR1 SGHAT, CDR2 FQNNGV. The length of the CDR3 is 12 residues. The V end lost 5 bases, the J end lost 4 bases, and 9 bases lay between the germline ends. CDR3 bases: TGTGCCAGCAGCATAGGGGTTTACGAGCAGTACTTC. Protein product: CASSIGVYEQYF.

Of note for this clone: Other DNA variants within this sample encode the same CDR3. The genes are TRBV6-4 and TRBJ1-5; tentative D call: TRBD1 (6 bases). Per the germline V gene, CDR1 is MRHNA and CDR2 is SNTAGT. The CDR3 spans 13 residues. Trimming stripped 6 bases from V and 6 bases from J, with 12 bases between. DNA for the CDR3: TGTGCCAGCAGCCGGGAGGGGGGTCAGCCCCAGCATTTT. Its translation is CASSREGGQPQHF.

Here the CDR3 DNA reads TGTGCCAGCAGCTTACCACTAGTTAATGAGCAGTTCTTC. Its protein product is CASSLPLVNEQFF. This rearrangement joins TRBV7-8 to TRBJ2-1, with a possible D match to TRBD2 (5 bases). The CDR3 is 13 amino acids. Germline V gives CDR1 SGHVS, CDR2 FQNEAQ. V shed 2 bases and J shed 7 bases, with 9 bases lying between them.

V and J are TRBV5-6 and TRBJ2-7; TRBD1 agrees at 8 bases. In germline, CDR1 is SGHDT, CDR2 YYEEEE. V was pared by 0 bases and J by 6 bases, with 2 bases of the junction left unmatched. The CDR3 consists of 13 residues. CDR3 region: CASSLGDRFEQYV. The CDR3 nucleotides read TGTGCCAGCAGCTTGGGGGACAGGTTCGAGCAGTACGTC.

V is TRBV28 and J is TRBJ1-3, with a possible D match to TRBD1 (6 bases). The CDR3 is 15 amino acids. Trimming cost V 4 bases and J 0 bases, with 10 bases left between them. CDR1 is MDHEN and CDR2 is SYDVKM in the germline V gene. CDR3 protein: CASSSDSNSGNTIYF. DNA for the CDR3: TGTGCCAGCAGTTCGGACAGCAACTCTGGAAACACCATATATTTT.

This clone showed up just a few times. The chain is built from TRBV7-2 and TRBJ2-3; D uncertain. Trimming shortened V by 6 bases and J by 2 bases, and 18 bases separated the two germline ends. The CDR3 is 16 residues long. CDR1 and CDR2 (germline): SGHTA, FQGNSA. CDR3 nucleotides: TGTGCCAGCAGTCCCGGGCCGGTAGCACCCACAGATACGCAGTATTTT. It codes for CASSPGPVAPTDTQYF.

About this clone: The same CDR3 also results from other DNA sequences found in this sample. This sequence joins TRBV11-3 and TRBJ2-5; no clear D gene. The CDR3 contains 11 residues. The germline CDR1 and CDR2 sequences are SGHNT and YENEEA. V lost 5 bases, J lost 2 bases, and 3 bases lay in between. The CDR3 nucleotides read TGTGCCAGCAGCCTTCAAGAGACCCAGTACTTC. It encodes CASSLQETQYF.

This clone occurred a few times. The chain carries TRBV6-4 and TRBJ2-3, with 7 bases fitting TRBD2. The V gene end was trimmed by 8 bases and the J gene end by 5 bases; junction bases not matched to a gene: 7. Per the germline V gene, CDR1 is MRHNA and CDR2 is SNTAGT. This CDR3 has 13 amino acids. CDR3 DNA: TGTGCCAGCGGACTAGAGTTGGGAGATACGCAGTATTTT. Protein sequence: CASGLELGDTQYF.

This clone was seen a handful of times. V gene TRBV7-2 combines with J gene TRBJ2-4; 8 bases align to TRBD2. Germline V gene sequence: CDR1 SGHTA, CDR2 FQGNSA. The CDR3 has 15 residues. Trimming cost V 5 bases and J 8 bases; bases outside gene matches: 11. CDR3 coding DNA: TGTGCCAGCAGCGGCCGGGGGGGCCCCAATTACATTCAGTACTTC. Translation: CASSGRGGPNYIQYF. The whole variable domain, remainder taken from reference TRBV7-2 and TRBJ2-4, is GAGVSQSPSNKVTEKGKDVELRCDPISGHTALYWYRQSLGQGLEFLIYFQGNSAPDKSGLPSDRFSAERTGGSVSTLTIQRTQQEDSAVYLCASSGRGGPNYIQYFGAGTRLSVL.

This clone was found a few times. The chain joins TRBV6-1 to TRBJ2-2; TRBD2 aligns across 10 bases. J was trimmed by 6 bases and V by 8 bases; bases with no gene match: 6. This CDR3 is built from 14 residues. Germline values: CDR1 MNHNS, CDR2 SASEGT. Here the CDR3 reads CASRLSGRAGELFF. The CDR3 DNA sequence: TGTGCCAGCCGTCTGAGCGGGAGGGCCGGGGAGCTGTTTTTT.

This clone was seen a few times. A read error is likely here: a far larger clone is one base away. The CDR3 sequence: CAWRNTPSVLTF. CDR3 nucleotide sequence: TGTGCCTGGAGGAACACTCCAAGCGTCCTGACTTTC. The chain employs TRBV30 and TRBJ2-6; D is uncertain. The ends were cut back, 3 bases at V and 12 bases at J, with 12 bases in the middle. The V gene's germline CDR1 is GTSNPN and CDR2 SVGIG (reference sequence). The CDR3 spans 12 residues.

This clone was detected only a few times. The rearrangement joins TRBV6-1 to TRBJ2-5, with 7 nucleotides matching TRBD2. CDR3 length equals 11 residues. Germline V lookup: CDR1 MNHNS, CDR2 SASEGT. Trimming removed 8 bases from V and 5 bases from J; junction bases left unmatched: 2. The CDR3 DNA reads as TGTGCCAGCCAGGGAGGGGAGACCCAGTACTTC. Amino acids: CASQGGETQYF.

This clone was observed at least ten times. The CDR3 region is CASSLARKTEQFF. The CDR3 DNA reads as TGTGCCAGCAGCTTAGCACGGAAGACTGAGCAGTTCTTC. The chain is built from TRBV7-3 and TRBJ2-1, with D uncertain. The V end was cut by 2 bases, the J end by 9 bases, with 11 bases between. Looked up from germline, CDR1 is SGHTA and CDR2 is FQGTGA. This CDR3 contains 13 residues.

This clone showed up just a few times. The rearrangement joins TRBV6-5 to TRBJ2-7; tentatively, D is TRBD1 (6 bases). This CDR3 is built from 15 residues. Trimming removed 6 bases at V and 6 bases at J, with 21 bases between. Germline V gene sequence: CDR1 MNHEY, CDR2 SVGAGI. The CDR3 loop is CASRDHDRRVVEQYF. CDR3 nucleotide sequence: TGTGCCAGCAGGGATCATGACAGGCGTGTAGTCGAGCAGTACTTC.

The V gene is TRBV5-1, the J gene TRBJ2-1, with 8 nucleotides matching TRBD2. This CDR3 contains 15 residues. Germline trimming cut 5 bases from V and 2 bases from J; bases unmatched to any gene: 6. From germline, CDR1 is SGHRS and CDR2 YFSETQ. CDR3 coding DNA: TGCGCCAGCAGTTATAGCGGGGAGACCTACAATGAGCAGTTCTTC. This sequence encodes CASSYSGETYNEQFF. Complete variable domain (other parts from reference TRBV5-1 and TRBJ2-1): KAGVTQTPRYLIKTRGQQVTLSCSPISGHRSVSWYQQTPGQGLQFLFEYFSETQRNKGNFPGRFSGRQFSNSRSEMNVSTLELGDSALYLCASSYSGETYNEQFFGPGTRLTVL.

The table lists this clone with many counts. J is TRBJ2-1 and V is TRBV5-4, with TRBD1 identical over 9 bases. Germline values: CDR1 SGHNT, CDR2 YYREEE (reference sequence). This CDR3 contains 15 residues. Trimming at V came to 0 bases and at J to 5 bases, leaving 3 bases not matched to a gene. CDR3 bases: TGTGCCAGCAGCTTGGTAGGACAGGGGAACAATGAGCAGTTCTTC. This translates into CASSLVGQGNNEQFF.

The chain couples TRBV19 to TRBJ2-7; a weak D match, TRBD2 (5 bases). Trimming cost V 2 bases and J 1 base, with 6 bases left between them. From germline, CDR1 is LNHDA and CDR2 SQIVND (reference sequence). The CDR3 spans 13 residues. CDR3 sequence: CASSISGSYEQYF. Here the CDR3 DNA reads TGTGCCAGTAGTATATCGGGGTCCTACGAGCAGTACTTC.

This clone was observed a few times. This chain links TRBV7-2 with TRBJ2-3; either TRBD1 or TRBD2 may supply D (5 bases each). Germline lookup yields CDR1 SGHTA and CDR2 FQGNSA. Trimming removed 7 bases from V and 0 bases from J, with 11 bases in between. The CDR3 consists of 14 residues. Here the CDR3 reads CASTRDRSTDTQYF. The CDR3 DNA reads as TGTGCCAGCACCCGGGACCGGAGCACAGATACGCAGTATTTT. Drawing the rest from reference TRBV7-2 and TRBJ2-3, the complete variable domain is GAGVSQSPSNKVTEKGKDVELRCDPISGHTALYWYRQSLGQGLEFLIYFQGNSAPDKSGLPSDRFSAERTGGSVSTLTIQRTQQEDSAVYLCASTRDRSTDTQYFGPGTRLTVL.

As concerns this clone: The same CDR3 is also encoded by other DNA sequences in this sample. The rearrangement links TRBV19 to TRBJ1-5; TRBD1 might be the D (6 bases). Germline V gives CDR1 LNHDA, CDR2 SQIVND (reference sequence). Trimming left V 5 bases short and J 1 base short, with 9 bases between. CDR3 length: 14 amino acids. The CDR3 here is CASSVTGSNQPQHF. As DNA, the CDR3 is TGTGCCAGTAGTGTAACAGGGAGCAATCAGCCCCAGCATTTT.

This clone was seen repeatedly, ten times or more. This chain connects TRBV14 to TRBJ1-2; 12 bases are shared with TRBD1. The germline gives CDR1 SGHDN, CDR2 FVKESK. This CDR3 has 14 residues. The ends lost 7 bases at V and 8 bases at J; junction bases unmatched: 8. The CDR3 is CASKSSGTGGGYTF. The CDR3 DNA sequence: TGTGCCAGCAAGTCCTCCGGGACAGGGGGCGGCTACACCTTC.

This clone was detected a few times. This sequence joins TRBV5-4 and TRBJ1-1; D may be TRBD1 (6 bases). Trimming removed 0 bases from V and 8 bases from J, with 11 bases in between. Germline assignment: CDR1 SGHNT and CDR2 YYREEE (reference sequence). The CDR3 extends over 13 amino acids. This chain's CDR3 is CASSLVDGGEAFF. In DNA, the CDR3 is TGTGCCAGCAGCTTGGTTGACGGGGGCGAAGCTTTCTTT.

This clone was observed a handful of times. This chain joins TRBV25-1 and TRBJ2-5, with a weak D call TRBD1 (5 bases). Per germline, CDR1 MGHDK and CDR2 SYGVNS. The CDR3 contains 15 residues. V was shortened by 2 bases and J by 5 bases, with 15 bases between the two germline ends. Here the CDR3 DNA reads TGTGCCAGCAGTGAAGAAGGGGTGCAAGGGGAGACCCAGTACTTC. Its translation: CASSEEGVQGETQYF.

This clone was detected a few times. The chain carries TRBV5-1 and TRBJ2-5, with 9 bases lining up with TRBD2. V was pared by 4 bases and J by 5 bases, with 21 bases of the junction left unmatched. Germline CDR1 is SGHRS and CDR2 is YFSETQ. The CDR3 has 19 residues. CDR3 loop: CASSRTSSGTFSLGETQYF. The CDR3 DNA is TGCGCCAGCAGCAGAACCTCTAGCGGGACGTTTTCACTGGGGGAGACCCAGTACTTC.

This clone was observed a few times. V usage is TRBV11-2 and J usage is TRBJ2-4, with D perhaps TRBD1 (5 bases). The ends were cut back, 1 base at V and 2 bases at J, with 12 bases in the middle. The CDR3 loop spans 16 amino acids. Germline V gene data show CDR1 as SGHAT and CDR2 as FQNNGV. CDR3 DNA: TGTGCCAGCAGCTTAGGGGAAGGGGTCACCAAAAACATTCAGTACTTC. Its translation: CASSLGEGVTKNIQYF.

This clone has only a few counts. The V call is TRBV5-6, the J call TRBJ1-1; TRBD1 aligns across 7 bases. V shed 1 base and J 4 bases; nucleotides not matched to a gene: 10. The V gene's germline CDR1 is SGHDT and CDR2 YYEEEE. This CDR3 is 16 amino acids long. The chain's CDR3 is CASSLWLGTVITEAFF. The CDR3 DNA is TGTGCCAGCAGCTTGTGGTTAGGGACAGTGATCACTGAAGCTTTCTTT.

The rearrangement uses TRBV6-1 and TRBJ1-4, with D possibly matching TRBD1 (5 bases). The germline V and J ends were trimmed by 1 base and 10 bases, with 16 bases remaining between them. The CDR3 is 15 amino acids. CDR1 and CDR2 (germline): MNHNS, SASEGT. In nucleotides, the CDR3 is TGTGCCAGCAGTGAAGTACAGGTGTCATGGGGAAAACTGTTTTTT. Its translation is CASSEVQVSWGKLFF.

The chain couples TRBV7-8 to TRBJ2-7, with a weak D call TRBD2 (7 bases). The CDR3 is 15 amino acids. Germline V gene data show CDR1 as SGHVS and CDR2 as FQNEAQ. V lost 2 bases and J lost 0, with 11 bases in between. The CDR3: CASSLRGGSSYEQYF. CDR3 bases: TGTGCCAGCAGCTTAAGGGGGGGAAGCTCCTACGAGCAGTACTTC.

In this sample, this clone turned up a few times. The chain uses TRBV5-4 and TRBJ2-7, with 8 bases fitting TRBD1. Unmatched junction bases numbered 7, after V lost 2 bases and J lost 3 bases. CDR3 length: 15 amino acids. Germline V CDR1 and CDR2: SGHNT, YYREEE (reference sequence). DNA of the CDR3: TGTGCCAGCAGCTTCTCAGGGGGCGCACGCTACGAGCAGTACTTC. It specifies CASSFSGGARYEQYF.

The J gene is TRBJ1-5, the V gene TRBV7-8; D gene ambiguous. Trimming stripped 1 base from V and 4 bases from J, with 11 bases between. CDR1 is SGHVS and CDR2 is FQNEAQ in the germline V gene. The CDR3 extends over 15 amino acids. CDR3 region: CASSLGGRSNQPQHF. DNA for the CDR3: TGTGCCAGCAGCTTAGGAGGGCGTAGTAATCAGCCCCAGCATTTT.